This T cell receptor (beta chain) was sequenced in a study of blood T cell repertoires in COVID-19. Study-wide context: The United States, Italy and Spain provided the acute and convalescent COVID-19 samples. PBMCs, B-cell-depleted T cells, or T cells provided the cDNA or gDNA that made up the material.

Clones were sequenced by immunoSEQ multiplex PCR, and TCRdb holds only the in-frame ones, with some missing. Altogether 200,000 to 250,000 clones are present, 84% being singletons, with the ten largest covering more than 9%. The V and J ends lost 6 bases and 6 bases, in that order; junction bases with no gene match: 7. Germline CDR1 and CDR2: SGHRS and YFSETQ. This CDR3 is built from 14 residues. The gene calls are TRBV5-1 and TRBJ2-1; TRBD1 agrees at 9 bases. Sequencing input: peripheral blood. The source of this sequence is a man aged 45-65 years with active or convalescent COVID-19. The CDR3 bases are TGCGCCAGCATGGCACAGGGGGCGGGCAATGAGCAGTTCTTC. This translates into CASMAQGAGNEQFF.